The sequence of this TCR beta chain was determined in a study of OX40 agonist ivuxolimab in advanced cancers. Across the whole study: There were three patients with partial responses, one having hepatocellular carcinoma and two cutaneous melanoma.

The V gene's germline CDR1 is MNHNY and CDR2 SVGAGI (reference sequence). This CDR3 comprises 16 residues. Trimming took 4 bases from V and 0 from J; bases not matched to a gene: 6. Repertoires were generated with immunoSEQ multiplex PCR, while TCRdb's copy carries only in-frame clones and drops some. Here the sample spans fewer than 75,000 clones, over 80% being singletons. This receptor was taken from an adult with an advanced solid tumor such as melanoma, head and neck, liver or kidney cancer. The chain recombines TRBV6-6 with TRBJ1-1; 9 bases fit TRBD1. This specimen consisted of CD4+ or CD8+ T cells sorted from blood, obtained in a trial of the OX40 agonist ivuxolimab. CDR3 residues: CASSSPGQGLNTEAFF. For the CDR3, the DNA is TGTGCCAGCAGTTCGCCGGGACAGGGTTTGAACACTGAAGCTTTCTTT.